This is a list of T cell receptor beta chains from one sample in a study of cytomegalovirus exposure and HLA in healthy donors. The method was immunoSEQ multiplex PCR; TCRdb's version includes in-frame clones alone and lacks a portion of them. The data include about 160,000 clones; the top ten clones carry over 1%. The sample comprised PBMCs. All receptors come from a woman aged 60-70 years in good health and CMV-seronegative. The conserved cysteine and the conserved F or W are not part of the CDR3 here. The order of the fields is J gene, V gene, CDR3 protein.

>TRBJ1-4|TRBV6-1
ASTAGTANEKLF
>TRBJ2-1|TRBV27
ATEGRDGFYNEQF
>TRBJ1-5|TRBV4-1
ASSQDFPGQGGQPQH
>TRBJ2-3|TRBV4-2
ASSRTGTGRADTQY
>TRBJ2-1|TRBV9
ASSTPTGPSEQF
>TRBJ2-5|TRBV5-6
ASSLAGETQY
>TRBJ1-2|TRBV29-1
SVGVSYGYT
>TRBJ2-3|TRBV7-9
ASSRGSGSRTDTQY
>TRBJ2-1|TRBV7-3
ASSPAGIYNEQF
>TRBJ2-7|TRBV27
AAGGSYEQY
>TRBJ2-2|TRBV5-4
ASSFPQREGTGELF
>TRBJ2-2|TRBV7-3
ASSLTAGTGNTGELF
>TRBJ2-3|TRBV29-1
SVGSSGRPDTQY
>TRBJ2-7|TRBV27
ASSLRGGQGSYEQY
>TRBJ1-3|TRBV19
ASSTRSGNTIY
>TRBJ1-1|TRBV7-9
ASSSPKQGAPGFTAAF
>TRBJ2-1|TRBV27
ASSLRGWNNEQF
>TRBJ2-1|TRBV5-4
ASSLYSGGGNEQF
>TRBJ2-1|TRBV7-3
ASSLISSGRSRSYNEQF
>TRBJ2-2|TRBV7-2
AGSSPRGVVSTGELF
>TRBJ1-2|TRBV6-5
ASTSGDPRYGYT
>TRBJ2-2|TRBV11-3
ASSSSGSTGELF
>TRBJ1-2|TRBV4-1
ASSQGTTLPSGYT
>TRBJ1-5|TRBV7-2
ASSLKAGSNQPQH
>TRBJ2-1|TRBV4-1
ASSRVAALYNEQF
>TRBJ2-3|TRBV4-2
ASSQELGQGGTDTQY
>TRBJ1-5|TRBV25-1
AISNEGPPTYSNQPQH
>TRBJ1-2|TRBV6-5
ASSYSGTVLNYGYT